This T cell receptor beta chain appears in the sequencing data of a study of T cells in Graves' hyperthyroidism and ophthalmopathy. Uncontrolled infection, other autoimmune disease, pregnancy or lactation disqualified patients from enrolment. RNA transcripts yielded amplified TCR beta CDR3 regions. The study used the HTBI primer set for a first-round RT-PCR of the TCR CDR3. TCRdb reprocessed the multiplex PCR reads with MiXCR, giving one entry per CDR3 protein. The table records 400,000 to 500,000 distinct CDR3 sequences, 14% to 15% of them present only once. The CDR3 extends over 15 amino acids. Germline CDR1 is SGHVS and CDR2 is FQNEAQ. J lost 0 bases, V lost 8 bases, and 9 bases had no gene match.

Sequenced input: blood. The rearrangement joins TRBV7-8 to TRBJ2-7; 8 bases align to TRBD2. The source of this sequence is a man aged 18 to 30 with Graves' ophthalmopathy. The CDR3 DNA is TGTGCCAGCGTCACGGGGGGGGGGGACTCCTACGAGCAGTACTTC. Translation gives CASVTGGGDSYEQYF.